Listed below are T cell receptor beta chains from one sample, sequenced in a study of shared clonotypes between healthy human individuals. TCRdb's table, derived via immunoSEQ multiplex PCR, lists solely in-frame clones and lacks some. The sample holds approximately 1,500,000 clones; 98% are singletons and the top ten take about 0.42%. The sample consisted of naive CD4+ T cells sorted from blood. The receptors here all came from a young man in good health. Each CDR3 is given with its conserved first and last residue. The D gene is left open where the match is weak. Clone size is given for some rows only: seen once, a few or many times, or a class if the clone is expanded.

abundance: NA
j_gene: TRBJ2-7
v_gene: TRBV5-1
d_gene: NA
CDR3aa: CASTSGTGATSYEQYF
CDR3nt: TGCGCCAGCACCTCCGGTACGGGCGCAACCTCCTACGAGCAGTACTTC

abundance: NA
j_gene: TRBJ2-7
v_gene: TRBV28
d_gene: TRBD1
CDR3aa: CASSLPLGTAYEQYF
CDR3nt: TGTGCCAGCAGTTTACCCCTAGGGACAGCCTACGAGCAGTACTTC

abundance: once
j_gene: TRBJ2-3
v_gene: TRBV5-1
d_gene: TRBD2
CDR3aa: CASSLMLADGGTQYF
CDR3nt: TGCGCCAGCAGCTTGATGCTAGCGGATGGAGGAACGCAGTATTTT

abundance: NA
j_gene: TRBJ2-1
v_gene: TRBV5-4
d_gene: TRBD2
CDR3aa: CASRTSGPVSNEQFF
CDR3nt: TGTGCCAGCAGAACTAGCGGCCCTGTGTCGAATGAGCAGTTCTTC

abundance: NA
j_gene: TRBJ1-2
v_gene: TRBV30
d_gene: NA
CDR3aa: CAWSPLYGYTF
CDR3nt: TGTGCCTGGAGTCCACTCTATGGCTACACCTTC

abundance: NA
j_gene: TRBJ1-4
v_gene: TRBV15
d_gene: TRBD1
CDR3aa: CATSRGTGGNEKLFF
CDR3nt: TGTGCCACCAGCAGAGGGACAGGGGGCAATGAAAAACTGTTTTTT

abundance: NA
j_gene: TRBJ1-4
v_gene: TRBV6-6
d_gene: NA
CDR3aa: CASSYATVSVDEKLFF
CDR3nt: TGTGCCAGCAGTTACGCCACAGTATCAGTGGATGAAAAACTGTTTTTT

abundance: NA
j_gene: TRBJ1-4
v_gene: TRBV5-1
d_gene: TRBD1
CDR3aa: CASSLGQGEKLFF
CDR3nt: TGCGCCAGCAGCCTCGGACAGGGTGAAAAACTGTTTTTT

abundance: NA
j_gene: TRBJ2-4
v_gene: TRBV7-2
d_gene: NA
CDR3aa: CASNLTGLAKNIQYF
CDR3nt: TGTGCCAGCAACCTGACAGGTCTAGCCAAAAACATTCAGTACTTC

abundance: NA
j_gene: TRBJ1-3
v_gene: TRBV30
d_gene: NA
CDR3aa: CAWTSGVGNTIYF
CDR3nt: TGTGCCTGGACTTCCGGAGTCGGAAACACCATATATTTT

abundance: NA
j_gene: TRBJ2-1
v_gene: TRBV2
d_gene: NA
CDR3aa: CASSGLAPIYNEQFF
CDR3nt: TGTGCCAGCAGTGGGCTAGCCCCGATCTACAATGAGCAGTTCTTC

abundance: once
j_gene: TRBJ2-5
v_gene: TRBV7-8
d_gene: NA
CDR3aa: CASSLGGGQETQYF
CDR3nt: TGTGCCAGCAGCTTAGGGGGCGGGCAAGAGACCCAGTACTTC

abundance: NA
j_gene: TRBJ2-3
v_gene: TRBV7-8
d_gene: NA
CDR3aa: CASSLGPGRGAADTQYF
CDR3nt: TGTGCCAGCAGCTTAGGTCCGGGCAGGGGCGCAGCAGATACGCAGTATTTT

abundance: NA
j_gene: TRBJ2-1
v_gene: TRBV7-9
d_gene: TRBD2
CDR3aa: CASSLDRGLAGVYNEQFF
CDR3nt: TGTGCCAGCAGCTTAGACAGGGGACTAGCGGGAGTATACAATGAGCAGTTCTTC

abundance: NA
j_gene: TRBJ2-7
v_gene: TRBV11-2
d_gene: TRBD1
CDR3aa: CASRGTGGLEQYF
CDR3nt: TGTGCCAGCCGCGGTACAGGGGGTCTCGAGCAGTACTTC

abundance: NA
j_gene: TRBJ1-5
v_gene: TRBV5-4
d_gene: TRBD1
CDR3aa: CASSLQGAQPQHF
CDR3nt: TGTGCCAGCAGCTTACAGGGGGCCCAGCCCCAGCATTTT

abundance: once
j_gene: TRBJ2-2
v_gene: TRBV28
d_gene: TRBD2
CDR3aa: CASSRRESVGELFF
CDR3nt: TGTGCCAGCAGCCGGCGGGAGAGCGTCGGGGAGCTGTTTTTT

abundance: NA
j_gene: TRBJ1-4
v_gene: TRBV6-5
d_gene: TRBD1
CDR3aa: CASRPRQGTVEKLFF
CDR3nt: TGTGCCAGCAGACCACGACAGGGGACGGTAGAAAAACTGTTTTTT

abundance: NA
j_gene: TRBJ2-1
v_gene: TRBV15
d_gene: NA
CDR3aa: CATSSRGTPTHNEQFF
CDR3nt: TGTGCCACCAGCTCGAGAGGGACACCCACGCACAATGAGCAGTTCTTC

abundance: NA
j_gene: TRBJ2-7
v_gene: TRBV4-3
d_gene: TRBD1
CDR3aa: CASSHVGLGTGGARYEQYF
CDR3nt: TGCGCCAGCAGCCACGTTGGTTTGGGGACAGGGGGCGCACGGTACGAGCAGTACTTC

abundance: NA
j_gene: TRBJ2-7
v_gene: TRBV27
d_gene: TRBD2
CDR3aa: CASRGSGKGYEQYF
CDR3nt: TGTGCCAGCAGGGGTAGCGGGAAAGGGTACGAGCAGTACTTC

abundance: NA
j_gene: TRBJ2-3
v_gene: TRBV11-2
d_gene: NA
CDR3aa: CASSLGWATDTQYF
CDR3nt: TGTGCCAGCAGCCTCGGCTGGGCCACAGATACGCAGTATTTT

abundance: NA
j_gene: TRBJ1-2
v_gene: TRBV29-1
d_gene: TRBD1
CDR3aa: CSVSVGGGVGYTF
CDR3nt: TGCAGCGTCTCAGTAGGGGGCGGAGTGGGCTACACCTTC

abundance: NA
j_gene: TRBJ2-1
v_gene: TRBV27
d_gene: NA
CDR3aa: CASSLAGMVKTREQFF
CDR3nt: TGTGCCAGCAGTTTAGCGGGAATGGTTAAGACCCGTGAGCAGTTCTTC

abundance: NA
j_gene: TRBJ2-1
v_gene: TRBV6-5
d_gene: TRBD2
CDR3aa: CATKREDSYNEQFF
CDR3nt: TGTGCCACAAAGCGGGAGGACTCCTACAATGAGCAGTTCTTC

abundance: NA
j_gene: TRBJ2-1
v_gene: TRBV7-9
d_gene: TRBD2
CDR3aa: CAINRGALWGLEQFF
CDR3nt: TGTGCCATCAACAGAGGGGCCCTTTGGGGACTAGAGCAGTTCTTC

abundance: NA
j_gene: TRBJ1-1
v_gene: TRBV6-1
d_gene: TRBD1
CDR3aa: CASSERSGGTEAFF
CDR3nt: TGTGCCAGCAGTGAAAGATCAGGGGGGACTGAAGCTTTCTTT

abundance: NA
j_gene: TRBJ2-7
v_gene: TRBV7-2
d_gene: NA
CDR3aa: CASSTDYLYAKQYF
CDR3nt: TGTGCCAGCAGCACGGACTACCTTTACGCGAAGCAGTACTTC

abundance: NA
j_gene: TRBJ2-7
v_gene: TRBV27
d_gene: NA
CDR3aa: CASSLGGRSSYEQYF
CDR3nt: TGTGCCAGCAGCCTCGGGGGAAGGAGCTCCTACGAGCAGTACTTC

abundance: NA
j_gene: TRBJ2-1
v_gene: TRBV15
d_gene: TRBD2
CDR3aa: CATSVELAGDEQFF
CDR3nt: TGTGCCACCAGCGTTGAACTAGCGGGAGATGAGCAGTTCTTC

abundance: NA
j_gene: TRBJ1-3
v_gene: TRBV5-6
d_gene: NA
CDR3aa: CASSWGNTIYF
CDR3nt: TGTGCCAGCAGCTGGGGGAACACCATATATTTT

abundance: NA
j_gene: TRBJ1-3
v_gene: TRBV4-1
d_gene: NA
CDR3aa: CASSRSAGTTGNTIYF
CDR3nt: TGCGCCAGCAGCCGATCTGCCGGGACTACTGGAAACACCATATATTTT

abundance: NA
j_gene: TRBJ2-7
v_gene: TRBV19
d_gene: TRBD2
CDR3aa: CASRTSGGSYEQYF
CDR3nt: TGTGCCAGTCGAACTAGCGGGGGGTCCTACGAGCAGTACTTC

abundance: NA
j_gene: TRBJ2-7
v_gene: TRBV28
d_gene: TRBD1
CDR3aa: CASSLSRDRRKQYF
CDR3nt: TGTGCCAGCAGTTTATCCCGGGACAGAAGGAAGCAGTACTTC

abundance: NA
j_gene: TRBJ2-5
v_gene: TRBV5-1
d_gene: NA
CDR3aa: CASSPGSLETQYF
CDR3nt: TGCGCCAGCAGCCCGGGCTCGTTGGAGACCCAGTACTTC

abundance: NA
j_gene: TRBJ2-5
v_gene: TRBV5-1
d_gene: NA
CDR3aa: CASSLGGRPQETQYF
CDR3nt: TGCGCCAGCAGCTTGGGAGGTCGGCCCCAAGAGACCCAGTACTTC

abundance: NA
j_gene: TRBJ2-7
v_gene: TRBV4-3
d_gene: TRBD1
CDR3aa: CASSHYRDRAYEQYF
CDR3nt: TGCGCCAGCAGCCATTACCGGGACAGGGCCTACGAGCAGTACTTC

abundance: NA
j_gene: TRBJ1-1
v_gene: TRBV6-5
d_gene: TRBD1
CDR3aa: CASSRQGGEAFF
CDR3nt: TGTGCCAGCAGCAGACAGGGGGGTGAAGCTTTCTTT

abundance: NA
j_gene: TRBJ1-2
v_gene: TRBV6-1
d_gene: TRBD1
CDR3aa: CASRETGVGGYTF
CDR3nt: TGTGCCAGCAGAGAGACAGGGGTAGGCGGCTACACCTTC